One sample yielded the 27 T cell receptor beta chains listed below, sequenced in a study of radiotherapy plus CTLA-4 blockade in lung cancer. Generated by immunoSEQ multiplex PCR, the TCRdb table keeps only in-frame clones and is missing some. The profile shows 60,000 to 70,000 clones, 79% of them singletons. This specimen consisted of peripheral blood, obtained from a patient treated with radiotherapy plus ipilimumab. All receptors come from a human donor with non-small cell lung cancer who had a complete response to radiotherapy plus ipilimumab.

The V and J genes are TRBV27 and TRBJ2-3, with a tentative D call TRBD2 (6 bases). The germline CDR1 and CDR2 sequences are MNHEY and SMNVEV (reference sequence). V was shortened by 5 bases and J by 5 bases, with 20 bases between the two germline ends. This CDR3 contains 16 residues. The CDR3 DNA reads TGTGCCAGCAGTGGATACCGGGACTCACATGGAGATACGCAGTATTTT. The encoded protein is CASSGYRDSHGDTQYF.

This chain connects TRBV15 to TRBJ1-5; D ambiguous. The CDR3 length is 15 residues. The V gene lost 1 base and the J gene lost 4 bases, with 11 bases spanning the gap. The germline V gene has CDR1 LNHNV and CDR2 YYDKDF (reference sequence). The CDR3 protein is CATSRARGSNQPQHF. The CDR3 DNA sequence: TGTGCCACCAGCAGAGCCCGAGGGAGTAATCAGCCCCAGCATTTT.

The chain recombines TRBV5-4 with TRBJ2-1; possible D gene TRBD2, 5 bases. From germline, CDR1 is SGHNT and CDR2 YYREEE (reference sequence). The CDR3 loop spans 13 amino acids. V was trimmed by 0 bases and J by 4 bases, leaving 5 bases between them. The CDR3 sequence: CASSLGGYNEQFF. CDR3 DNA: TGTGCCAGCAGCTTGGGCGGGTACAATGAGCAGTTCTTC.

This chain connects TRBV6-1 to TRBJ1-2; D is unclear. V was trimmed by 7 bases and J by 2 bases, leaving 14 bases between them. Germline assignment: CDR1 MNHNS and CDR2 SASEGT. The CDR3 has 14 residues. The DNA for the CDR3 is TGTGCCAGCACTAAACTGACGGTAAACTATGGCTACACCTTC. Translated: CASTKLTVNYGYTF.

The J gene is TRBJ1-2, the V gene TRBV19, with D unclear. Germline CDR1 and CDR2: LNHDA and SQIVND (reference sequence). The CDR3 has 13 amino acids. Trimming left V 0 bases short and J 4 bases short, with 6 bases between. CDR3: CASSIDEFYGYTF. The CDR3 region has the DNA TGTGCCAGTAGTATAGACGAGTTCTATGGCTACACCTTC.

The chain uses TRBV2 and TRBJ2-5; 8 bases are shared with TRBD2. The V gene's germline CDR1 is SNHLY and CDR2 FYNNEI. The CDR3 sequence is 16 residues long. With 11 bases clipped from V and 4 bases from J, the junction kept 18 bases outside the gene matches. CDR3 nucleotide sequence: TGTGCCGGCCTCCCCAAGCGGGGGTTTGTTGTAGAGACCCAGTACTTC. Its protein product is CAGLPKRGFVVETQYF.

This rearrangement joins TRBV5-6 to TRBJ2-3; TRBD2 might be the D (5 bases). The CDR3 has 16 residues. Deletions cut 4 bases from V and 0 bases from J, with 15 bases between. In germline, CDR1 is SGHDT, CDR2 YYEEEE. The CDR3, as DNA: TGTGCCAGCAGCCGCCCCCTAGCTAGTAGCACAGATACGCAGTATTTT. It specifies CASSRPLASSTDTQYF.

The chain joins TRBV7-2 to TRBJ2-3; D is uncertain. The CDR3 contains 15 residues. Trimming left V 5 bases short and J 1 base short, with 13 bases between. Germline loops: CDR1 SGHTA, CDR2 FQGNSA. The CDR3 loop reads CASSPSSPRTDTQYF. The CDR3 bases are TGTGCCAGCAGCCCCTCAAGCCCGCGCACAGATACGCAGTATTTT.

The chain uses TRBV28 and TRBJ2-1, with D perhaps TRBD2 (5 bases). Trimming removed 5 bases from V and 7 bases from J, with 24 bases in between. The CDR3 has 17 residues. CDR1 MDHEN and CDR2 SYDVKM come from the germline V gene. CDR3 loop: CASSPSGSRENSNEQFF. In DNA form, the CDR3 reads TGTGCCAGCAGTCCATCGGGGAGTAGGGAAAACTCGAATGAGCAGTTCTTC.

The chain uses TRBV19 and TRBJ2-7; 8 nucleotides match TRBD2. Germline CDR1 reads LNHDA; CDR2 reads SQIVND (reference sequence). Germline trimming cut 3 bases from V and 4 bases from J; bases unmatched to any gene: 8. The CDR3 spans 15 residues. This CDR3 reads CASSITRGGGYEQYF. The CDR3 DNA sequence: TGTGCCAGTAGTATCACCCGGGGGGGAGGATACGAGCAGTACTTC.

The chain recombines TRBV5-1 with TRBJ1-4; maybe TRBD1 (5 bases). V dropped 4 bases and J dropped 7 bases, with 20 bases sitting between them. Germline loops: CDR1 SGHRS, CDR2 YFSETQ. The CDR3 loop spans 16 amino acids. The DNA for the CDR3 is TGCGCCAGCAGCGCTGGGACCTCCGACGCCGGTGAAAAACTGTTTTTT. As protein: CASSAGTSDAGEKLFF.

This chain uses TRBV6-5 with TRBJ2-5; D possibly corresponds to TRBD1 (5 bases). The CDR3 totals 11 residues. V was clipped by 4 bases and J by 9 bases, with 9 bases between them. Germline values: CDR1 MNHEY, CDR2 SVGAGI. In DNA form, the CDR3 reads TGTGCCAGCAGTTTCCAGGGTTCCCAGTACTTC. Amino acid sequence: CASSFQGSQYF.

A single count supports this clone. CDR3: CASSLEGSSYNEQFF. The CDR3 DNA sequence: TGTGCCAGCAGCTTGGAAGGGAGCTCCTACAATGAGCAGTTCTTC. The chain combines TRBV5-4 with TRBJ2-1; possibly TRBD2 for D (5 bases). Germline CDR1 is SGHNT and CDR2 is YYREEE (reference sequence). V was clipped by 0 bases and J by 0 bases, with 7 bases between them. The CDR3 sequence is 15 residues long.

The V call is TRBV4-1, the J call TRBJ1-2; 8 bases agree with TRBD1. The CDR3 is 14 residues long. CDR1 MGHRA and CDR2 YSYEKL come from the germline V gene. J was trimmed by 4 bases and V by 3 bases; bases with no gene match: 4. CDR3 sequence: CASSHGQGFYGYTF. The CDR3 DNA reads as TGCGCCAGCAGCCATGGACAGGGTTTCTATGGCTACACCTTC.

This clone was seen a few times. J is TRBJ2-2 and V is TRBV6-4; D gene ambiguous. The CDR3 spans 14 residues. Germline V gene sequence: CDR1 MRHNA, CDR2 SNTAGT. The V end was cut by 4 bases, the J end by 5 bases, with 11 bases between. The CDR3 loop is CASSGTPGTGELFF. In DNA, the CDR3 is TGTGCCAGCAGTGGAACACCCGGGACCGGGGAGCTGTTTTTT.

V and J are TRBV7-2 and TRBJ1-1; D gene unclear. V lost 6 bases and J lost 0, with 8 bases in between. This CDR3 region has 13 residues. Germline V gene data show CDR1 as SGHTA and CDR2 as FQGNSA. The CDR3 DNA sequence: TGTGCCAGCAGACCGAGATTGAACACTGAAGCTTTCTTT. It codes for CASRPRLNTEAFF. Combining the CDR3 with reference TRBV7-2 and TRBJ1-1 gives the whole variable domain GAGVSQSPSNKVTEKGKDVELRCDPISGHTALYWYRQSLGQGLEFLIYFQGNSAPDKSGLPSDRFSAERTGGSVSTLTIQRTQQEDSAVYLCASRPRLNTEAFFGQGTRLTVV.

The rearrangement links TRBV11-2 to TRBJ1-5; D might be TRBD1 (5 bases). Germline V gene sequence: CDR1 SGHAT, CDR2 FQNNGV. Between the trimmed V and J ends, which lost 3 bases and 4 bases, there was a span of 13 bases. There are 15 residues in the CDR3. In DNA form, the CDR3 reads TGTGCCAGCAGCTTTGCGGGGACTAATAATCAGCCCCAGCATTTT. Its translation: CASSFAGTNNQPQHF.

J is TRBJ2-2 and V is TRBV30, with 7 positions matching TRBD2. V dropped 7 bases and J dropped 7; count of bases not matched to a gene: 3. Germline V gives CDR1 GTSNPN, CDR2 SVGIG (reference sequence). The length of the CDR3 is 11 residues. In nucleotides, the CDR3 is TGTGCCTATGGGGGGGACGGGGAGCTGTTTTTT. Protein: CAYGGDGELFF.

The table lists this clone with a few counts. The chain joins TRBV28 to TRBJ2-2; D is undetermined. The CDR3 is made up of 13 amino acids. V shed 3 bases and J shed 5 bases, with 7 bases lying between them. CDR1 is MDHEN, CDR2 SYDVKM, per germline. The CDR3: CASSFLVTGELFF. The CDR3 nucleotides read TGTGCCAGCAGTTTCCTAGTTACCGGGGAGCTGTTTTTT.

The rearrangement joins TRBV5-4 to TRBJ1-3; D possibly corresponds to TRBD1 (5 bases). Germline CDR1 reads SGHNT; CDR2 reads YYREEE (reference sequence). V was trimmed by 3 bases and J by 0 bases, leaving 13 bases between them. CDR3 size: 16 residues. The CDR3 DNA is TGTGCCAGCAGCTGGGACGGAGCAAGCTCTGGAAACACCATATATTTT. This codes for CASSWDGASSGNTIYF.

The chain uses TRBV7-9 and TRBJ1-4, with TRBD1 identical over 7 bases. After removal of 3 bases from V and 13 bases from J, the junction contained 2 bases not matched to a gene. Germline CDR1 is SEHNR and CDR2 is FQNEAQ (reference sequence). This CDR3 region has 11 residues. The CDR3 DNA reads TGTGCCAGCAGCTTGGCAGGGGGACTGTTTTTT. Protein: CASSLAGGLFF.

The chain joins TRBV7-9 to TRBJ1-1; maybe TRBD1 (5 bases). The CDR3 totals 14 residues. Germline V gene lookup returns CDR1 SEHNR and CDR2 FQNEAQ (reference sequence). V lost 5 bases and J 5 bases, leaving 15 bases between the germline ends. The CDR3 loop reads CASSMEQGVTEAFF. As DNA, the CDR3 is TGTGCCAGCAGCATGGAGCAGGGAGTTACTGAAGCTTTCTTT.

The rearrangement uses TRBV11-2 and TRBJ2-3, with a tentative D call TRBD2 (5 bases). V was shortened by 5 bases and J by 4 bases, with 22 bases between the two germline ends. Germline values: CDR1 SGHAT, CDR2 FQNNGV. The CDR3 is 17 amino acids. CDR3 DNA: TGTGCCAGCAGCCTTTCCTCCGGACTGAGGCGTTCAGATACGCAGTATTTT. As protein: CASSLSSGLRRSDTQYF.

The chain carries TRBV9 and TRBJ2-1; 7 bases are a match to TRBD2. From germline, CDR1 is SGDLS and CDR2 YYNGEE. The CDR3 spans 17 residues. Trimming cost V 0 bases and J 8 bases; bases outside gene matches: 14. CDR3 DNA: TGTGCCAGCAGCGTAGGGGAGGGACGCCGGGGAGTCCATGAGCAGTTCTTC. It encodes CASSVGEGRRGVHEQFF.

The chain is built from TRBV23-1 and TRBJ1-1, with D possibly matching TRBD1 (6 bases). Being an ORF, TRBV23-1 has a function that is uncertain. The ends were cut back, 2 bases at V and 4 bases at J, with 17 bases in the middle. The CDR3 spans 16 residues. As DNA, the CDR3 is TGCGCCAGCAGTCAACGACAGGCGACCTTCGGCACTGAAGCTTTCTTT. Translation gives CASSQRQATFGTEAFF.

Written as DNA, the CDR3 is TGCAGCGTTGAAGAGGTGAGAGAGCAGTTCTTC. It is translated as CSVEEVREQFF. J is TRBJ2-1 and V is TRBV29-1; the D is unclear. V was pared by 0 bases and J by 10 bases, with 7 bases between. Germline CDR1 reads SQVTM; CDR2 reads ANQGSEA. The CDR3 covers 11 residues.

In its sample, this clone was seen a few times. This chain links TRBV18 with TRBJ1-1; no definite D call. CDR1 and CDR2 (germline): KGHSH, LQKENI. Trimming shortened V by 3 bases and J by 2 bases, and 7 bases separated the two germline ends. The CDR3 contains 13 residues. CDR3 region: CASSPIGNTEAFF. Written as DNA, the CDR3 is TGTGCCAGCTCACCGATCGGTAACACTGAAGCTTTCTTT.